This T cell receptor (beta chain) was recovered during a study of blood T cell repertoires in COVID-19. Germline CDR1 is MNHEY and CDR2 is SMNVEV (reference sequence). V was shortened by 3 bases and J by 4 bases, with 12 bases between the two germline ends. This CDR3 comprises 15 residues. The method was immunoSEQ multiplex PCR; TCRdb's version includes in-frame clones alone and lacks a portion of them. The data hold around 470,000 clones, with 90% observed a single time. The receptor was isolated from a young man who had recovered from COVID-19. J is TRBJ2-2 and V is TRBV27, with D perhaps TRBD2 (5 bases). The material sequenced was PBMCs or T cells enriched from blood (not recorded which). This CDR3 is CASSLASRTTGELFF. CDR3 DNA: TGTGCCAGCAGTTTGGCTAGCCGAACCACCGGGGAGCTGTTTTTT.